The entry below describes one T cell receptor (beta chain). This sample stems from a study of blood T cells in healthy people across ages. Germline V gene sequence: CDR1 SGHDN, CDR2 FVKESK. V shed 5 bases and J shed 4 bases, with 17 bases lying between them. The CDR3 loop spans 15 amino acids. A J-beta primer mix and a sample-barcoded 5' primer were used in a second PCR of about 7 to 11 cycles. A single record per CDR3 protein comes from TCRdb applying MiXCR to the 5' RACE reads. This repertoire shows about 670,000 distinct CDR3 sequences, 35% to 50% found once; its top ten account for 25% to 35%. V and J are TRBV14 and TRBJ1-1; possibly TRBD1 for D (5 bases). This TCR was sampled from a man at least 80 years old in good health. The sample comprised blood. This chain's CDR3 is CASSNRQNMSTEAFF. The CDR3 bases are TGTGCCAGCAGCAACCGACAGAACATGAGCACTGAAGCTTTCTTT.